This paragraph covers one TCR beta chain sequence. The record originates from a study of OX40 agonist ivuxolimab in advanced cancers. Sequenced by immunoSEQ multiplex PCR; TCRdb stores in-frame clones only, minus some. This sample has 65,000 to 90,000 clones, with around 90% found just once. Specimen: CD4+ or CD8+ T cells sorted from blood, collected in a trial of the OX40 agonist ivuxolimab. The TCR sequence derives from an adult with an advanced solid tumor such as melanoma, head and neck, liver or kidney cancer.

CDR3 loop: CASSTVPPTPADYGYTF. The DNA of the CDR3 is TGCGCCAGCAGCACTGTTCCCCCCACCCCGGCGGACTATGGCTACACCTTC. The genes are TRBV4-3 and TRBJ1-2; D gene unclear. The V end was cut by 5 bases, the J end by 3 bases, with 22 bases between. CDR1 is LGHNA, CDR2 YSLEER, per germline. There are 17 residues in the CDR3.